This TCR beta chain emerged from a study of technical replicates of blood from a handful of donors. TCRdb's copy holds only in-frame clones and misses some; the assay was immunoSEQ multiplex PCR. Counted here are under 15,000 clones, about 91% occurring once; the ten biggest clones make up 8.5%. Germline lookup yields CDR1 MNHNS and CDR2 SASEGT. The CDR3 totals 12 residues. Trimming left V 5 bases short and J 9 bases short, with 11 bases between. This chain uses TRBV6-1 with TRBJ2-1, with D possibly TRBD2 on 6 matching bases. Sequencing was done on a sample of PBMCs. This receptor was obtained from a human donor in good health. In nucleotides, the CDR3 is TGTGCCAGCAGTTCGGACTATGCTGAGCAGTTCTTC. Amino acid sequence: CASSSDYAEQFF.